This TCR beta chain originates from a study of beta chain features in type 1 diabetes. As to this clone: Its antigen is unidentified.

The authors reverse transcribed all of the isolated RNA, so sequencing captured expressed TCRB transcripts. It was found that naive, central memory and regulatory T cell samples averaged around 3.6 million reads. TCRdb's copy holds only in-frame clones and misses some; the assay was immunoSEQ multiplex PCR. The sample carries roughly 700,000 clones, over 10% recorded once. Study-wide results and limits: A cDNA-based sequencing approach could over-represent cells with high TCR expression. The similarity of naive, central memory and Treg TCRB repertoires appeared greater among patients than among healthy donors. Moderate but significant shortening of TCRB CDR3s was recorded in all four CD4+ subsets from Type 1 diabetes patients.

CDR3 length equals 17 residues. Unmatched junction bases numbered 13, after V lost 4 bases and J lost 9 bases. Germline CDR1 reads LGHNA; CDR2 reads YNFKEQ. The origin of this receptor is a man between 18 and 29 years old with type 1 diabetes. The specimen was naive CD4+ T cells from blood. The chain joins TRBV4-2 to TRBJ2-1, with 12 bases identical to TRBD2. DNA for the CDR3: TGTGCCAGCAGCCCCCGACTAGCGGGAGTCAAAAGTACTGAGCAGTTCTTC. The encoded protein is CASSPRLAGVKSTEQFF.